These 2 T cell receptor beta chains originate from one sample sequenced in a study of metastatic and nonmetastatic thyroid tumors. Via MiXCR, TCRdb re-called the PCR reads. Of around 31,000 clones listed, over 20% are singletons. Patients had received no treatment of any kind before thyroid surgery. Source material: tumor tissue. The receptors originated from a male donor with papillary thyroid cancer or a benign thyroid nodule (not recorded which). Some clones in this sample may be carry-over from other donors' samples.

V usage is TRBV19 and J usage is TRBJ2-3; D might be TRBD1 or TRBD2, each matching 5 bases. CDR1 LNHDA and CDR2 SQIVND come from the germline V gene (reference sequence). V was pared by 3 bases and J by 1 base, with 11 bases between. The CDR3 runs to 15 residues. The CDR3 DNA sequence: TGTGCCAGTAGTATGGGACCATCGGGCACAGATACGCAGTATTTT. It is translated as CASSMGPSGTDTQYF.

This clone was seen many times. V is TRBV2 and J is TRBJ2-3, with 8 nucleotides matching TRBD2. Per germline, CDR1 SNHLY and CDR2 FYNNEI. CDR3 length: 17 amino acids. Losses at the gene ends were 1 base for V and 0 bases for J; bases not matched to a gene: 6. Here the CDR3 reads CASSEGAAGDSTDTQYF. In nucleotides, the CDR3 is TGTGCCAGCAGTGAAGGGGCAGCGGGAGATAGCACAGATACGCAGTATTTT.